A single sample gave rise to the 19 T cell receptor beta chains below, sequenced in a study of Graves' ophthalmopathy and Graves' hyperthyroidism. The study amplified TCR beta CDR3 regions using RNA transcripts. Second-round multiplex PCR came after first-round RT-PCR with HTBI primers. TCRdb re-derived calls from the multiplex PCR reads in MiXCR, one entry per CDR3 protein. The table has more than 300,000 distinct CDR3 sequences, roughly 14% seen once. What was sequenced was peripheral blood. The receptors here all came from a woman aged 18-30 years with stable Graves' hyperthyroidism.

This clonotype was counted at least ten times. This chain uses TRBV11-2 with TRBJ2-7; TRBD2 might be the D (7 bases). With 5 bases removed from V and 3 bases from J, the gap between germline ends came to 17 bases. Looked up from germline, CDR1 is SGHAT and CDR2 is FQNNGV. The CDR3 consists of 15 residues. The CDR3, as DNA: TGTGCCAGCAGCGGGCTGGGGGGGGGGCTCTACGAGCAGTACTTC. It is translated as CASSGLGGGLYEQYF.

This clonotype was seen at least ten times. The chain recombines TRBV6-1 with TRBJ2-6; no definite D call. With 8 bases removed from V and 0 bases from J, the gap between germline ends came to 5 bases. This CDR3 comprises 13 residues. The germline CDR1 and CDR2 sequences are MNHNS and SASEGT. CDR3 nucleotides: TGTGCCAGCCTCCTCTCTGGGGCCAACGTCCTGACTTTC. Encoded protein: CASLLSGANVLTF.

The chain joins TRBV10-3 to TRBJ1-5; 9 bases fit TRBD1. J gave up 0 bases and V 10 bases, and 13 bases lay outside the gene matches. The CDR3 has 17 residues. The germline V gene encodes CDR1 ENHRY and CDR2 SYGVKD. The CDR3 is CATRKTGGGNSNQPQHF. DNA of the CDR3: TGTGCCACTCGGAAGACAGGGGGTGGTAATAGCAATCAGCCCCAGCATTTT.

This clonotype was counted many times. DNA for the CDR3: TGCAGTGCTAGAAGGGACAGCCCCTACGAGCAGTACTTC. This codes for CSARRDSPYEQYF. V is TRBV20-1 and J is TRBJ2-7; 7 nucleotides line up with TRBD1. With 2 bases clipped from V and 2 bases from J, the junction kept 3 bases outside the gene matches. This CDR3 region has 13 residues. Germline CDR1 reads DFQATT; CDR2 reads SNEGSKA (reference sequence).

DNA of the CDR3: TGTGCCAGCAGCTCGCCCGGCAGGGGGCTAGTAGAGACCCAGTACTTC. It specifies CASSSPGRGLVETQYF. V is TRBV11-2 and J is TRBJ2-5, with 8 bases lining up with TRBD1. Trimming took 4 bases from V and 4 from J; bases not matched to a gene: 11. Germline-derived CDR1 and CDR2 are SGHAT and FQNNGV. The CDR3 length is 16 residues.

This clonotype was counted a single time. The rearrangement joins TRBV6-1 to TRBJ1-1; D is ambiguous. V was cut by 10 bases and J by 1 base, with 13 bases left in between. The CDR3 sequence is 13 residues long. Germline V gene sequence: CDR1 MNHNS, CDR2 SASEGT. CDR3 loop: CAIHGVQNTEAFF. CDR3 nucleotides: TGTGCCATCCATGGGGTCCAGAACACTGAAGCTTTCTTT.

This clonotype was seen a handful of times. This chain connects TRBV5-6 to TRBJ1-5; unclear D gene. Germline V gene data show CDR1 as SGHDT and CDR2 as YYEEEE. With 4 bases removed from V and 0 bases from J, the gap between germline ends came to 8 bases. This CDR3 is 14 amino acids long. CDR3 sequence: CASSREYSNQPQHF. For the CDR3, the DNA is TGTGCCAGCAGCCGCGAGTATAGCAATCAGCCCCAGCATTTT.

This clonotype was found many times. J is TRBJ1-1 and V is TRBV20-1; no clear D. From germline, CDR1 is DFQATT and CDR2 SNEGSKA (reference sequence). The V end lost 2 bases, the J end lost 1 base, and 11 bases lay between the germline ends. The CDR3 consists of 14 residues. The CDR3 sequence is CSARIQRTNTEAFF. The CDR3, as DNA: TGCAGTGCTAGAATACAGCGGACGAACACTGAAGCTTTCTTT.

In its sample, this clonotype was seen many times. The chain joins TRBV2 to TRBJ1-5, with 10 bases that match TRBD1. Germline trimming cut 9 bases from V and 2 bases from J; bases unmatched to any gene: 4. CDR3 length equals 14 residues. Germline assignment: CDR1 SNHLY and CDR2 FYNNEI. CDR3 nucleotide sequence: TGTGCCAGTGGGGACAGGGGAGGCAATCAGCCCCAGCATTTT. Its protein is CASGDRGGNQPQHF. The full variable domain, completed using reference TRBV2 and TRBJ1-5, is EPEVTQTPSHQVTQMGQEVILRCVPISNHLYFYWYRQILGQKVEFLVSFYNNEISEKSEIFDDQFSVERPDGSNFTLKIRSTKLEDSAMYFCASGDRGGNQPQHFGDGTRLSIL.

Ten or more counts support this clonotype. As DNA, the CDR3 is TGCAGTGCTATGTATTCGGAGGGTTACGAGCAGTACTTC. This sequence encodes CSAMYSEGYEQYF. The V gene is TRBV20-1, the J gene TRBJ2-7, with a possible D match to TRBD2 (6 bases). The germline V and J ends were trimmed by 4 bases and 4 bases, with 14 bases remaining between them. CDR1 and CDR2 from the germline V gene are DFQATT and SNEGSKA (reference sequence). The CDR3 spans 13 residues.

As concerns this clonotype: The junction and the germline gene differ at one end; a read error may be behind it. The chain carries TRBV6-2 or TRBV6-3 and TRBJ1-5; D remains unclear. The germline V gene has CDR1 MNHEY and CDR2 SVGEGT. CDR3 length: 15 residues. CDR3 in amino acids: CACSNRSGINQPQHF. The CDR3 coding sequence is TGTGCCTGCAGCAACCGATCCGGGATCAATCAGCCCCAGCATTTT.

Ten or more counts support this clonotype. This CDR3 is CASSLWASGNYEQYF. DNA for the CDR3: TGTGCCAGCAGTTTATGGGCTAGCGGGAACTACGAGCAGTACTTC. The rearrangement uses TRBV27 and TRBJ2-7; TRBD2 matches 9 bases. The CDR3 has 15 residues. Per the germline V gene, CDR1 is MNHEY and CDR2 is SMNVEV (reference sequence). Trimming at V came to 1 base and at J to 3 bases, leaving 4 bases not matched to a gene.

CDR3 nucleotides: TGTGCCAGCAGCCCCTTCTTTAGTGGCCTTCAGTACTTC. It translates to CASSPFFSGLQYF. The chain joins TRBV12-3 or TRBV12-4 to TRBJ2-4; D not resolved. Trimming cost V 6 bases and J 11 bases, with 17 bases left between them. The CDR3 is made up of 13 amino acids.

This clonotype was seen ten or more times. The rearrangement joins TRBV10-3 to TRBJ2-6, with TRBD2 as a possible D gene (5 bases). The CDR3 runs 18 residues. V was clipped by 0 bases and J by 0 bases, with 12 bases between them. Germline CDR1 ENHRY, CDR2 SYGVKD. CDR3 protein: CAISESRAQNSGANVLTF. CDR3 bases: TGTGCCATCAGTGAGTCGAGGGCCCAGAACTCTGGGGCCAACGTCCTGACTTTC.

Details on this clonotype: Just one base apart from a much larger clone, this may be a read error. The chain uses TRBV19 and TRBJ1-1; no definite D call. V gave up 3 bases and J gave up 1 base, with 6 bases separating them. This CDR3 contains 13 residues. Per germline, CDR1 LNHDA and CDR2 SQIVND (reference sequence). This CDR3 is CASSMSWNTEAFF. In DNA form, the CDR3 reads TGTGCCAGTAGTATGTCCTGGAACACTGAAGCTTTCTTT.

This clonotype was seen ten or more times. This chain connects TRBV5-6 to TRBJ1-6, with D perhaps matching TRBD1 (5 bases). V shed 2 bases and J shed 9 bases, with 12 bases lying between them. The CDR3 is made up of 14 amino acids. From germline, CDR1 is SGHDT and CDR2 YYEEEE. CDR3 sequence reads: CASSFQERGSPLHF. CDR3 DNA: TGTGCCAGCAGCTTTCAAGAGAGGGGTTCACCCCTCCACTTT.

Many counts were recorded for this clonotype. This chain uses TRBV10-1 with TRBJ1-2; tentative D call: TRBD1 (6 bases). In germline, CDR1 is WNHNN, CDR2 SYGVQD (reference sequence). Trimming took 3 bases from V and 8 from J, leaving 13 bases between them. CDR3 length equals 13 residues. CDR3 sequence: CASSDYRASGYTF. Written as DNA, the CDR3 is TGCGCCAGCAGTGATTACAGGGCGAGCGGCTACACCTTC.

This clonotype was counted at least ten times. The chain carries TRBV6-2 or TRBV6-3 and TRBJ1-5; 11 bases are shared with TRBD1. This CDR3 region has 13 residues. V shed 6 bases, J shed 7 bases, and the junction held 2 bases outside the gene matches. Germline CDR1 is MNHEY and CDR2 is SVGEGT. The CDR3 sequence is CASRDRGQQPQHF. The CDR3 nucleotides are TGTGCCAGCAGGGACAGGGGGCAACAGCCCCAGCATTTT.

This clonotype was observed at least ten times. A junction end diverges from the germline sequence, so it may reflect a read error. The rearrangement joins TRBV6-1 to TRBJ1-5; 10 nucleotides match TRBD1. The germline CDR1 and CDR2 sequences are MNHNS and SASEGT. This CDR3 has 15 amino acids. The CDR3 protein is CASREGQGESQPQHF. In DNA form, the CDR3 reads TGTGCCAGCAGGGAAGGACAGGGGGAAAGTCAGCCCCAGCATTTT.